These 25 T cell receptor beta chains share one sample of origin, sequenced in a study of cytomegalovirus exposure and HLA in healthy donors. The PCR ran on 60 Vbeta and 13 Jbeta primers. Here immunoSEQ multiplex PCR was the method, and the copy in TCRdb shows in-frame clones only, minus some. The top ten clones hold roughly 15% of a sample with 90,000 to 140,000 clones, about an eighth of them seen once. Sequencing was done on a sample of PBMCs. These receptors all come from a man between 40 and 49 years old in good health and CMV-seropositive.

The chain recombines TRBV27 with TRBJ2-6, with 10 bases that match TRBD1. Germline V gene data show CDR1 as MNHEY and CDR2 as SMNVEV (reference sequence). J lost 0 bases, V lost 6 bases, and 5 bases had no gene match. The CDR3 is 17 residues long. CDR3 in DNA: TGTGCCAGCAGGCGGACAGGGGGTATCTCTGGGGCCAACGTCCTGACTTTC. This sequence encodes CASRRTGGISGANVLTF.

This clone came up a few times. The chain uses TRBV6-1 and TRBJ2-3; tentative D call: TRBD1 (5 bases). CDR1 and CDR2 from the germline V gene are MNHNS and SASEGT. The CDR3 is 14 residues long. The V end was cut by 4 bases, the J end by 4 bases, with 12 bases between. Here the CDR3 DNA reads TGTGCCAGCAGTGCAGGGTATCAGGCAGATACGCAGTATTTT. Amino acid sequence: CASSAGYQADTQYF.

This clone was seen only a few times. The chain links TRBV13 to TRBJ2-2; perhaps TRBD2 as D (5 bases). CDR1 and CDR2 (germline): PRHDT, FYEKMQ (reference sequence). This CDR3 is 14 amino acids long. V lost 2 bases, J lost 2 bases, and 6 bases lay in between. The CDR3 protein is CASSLSGNTGELFF. DNA of the CDR3: TGTGCCAGCAGCTTAAGCGGTAACACCGGGGAGCTGTTTTTT.

This chain uses TRBV10-3 with TRBJ1-2, with a tentative D call TRBD1 (5 bases). V lost 5 bases to trimming and J lost 6 bases, with 16 bases between them. The germline gives CDR1 ENHRY, CDR2 SYGVKD. The CDR3 extends over 14 amino acids. Written as DNA, the CDR3 is TGTGCCATCAGTACACCGCAGGGAAGTCATGGCTACACCTTC. Its protein is CAISTPQGSHGYTF.

This clone was picked up a small number of times. The chain has TRBV27 and TRBJ2-7; TRBD1 might be the D (6 bases). Looked up from germline, CDR1 is MNHEY and CDR2 is SMNVEV (reference sequence). The V end was cut by 2 bases, the J end by 1 base, with 12 bases between. The CDR3 runs to 15 residues. For the CDR3, the DNA is TGTGCCAGCAGTTTAGGGACACCAACTTCCTACGAGCAGTACTTC. Its protein is CASSLGTPTSYEQYF.

The gene calls are TRBV2 and TRBJ1-2; tentative D call: TRBD1 (6 bases). The CDR3 covers 14 residues. V shed 6 bases and J shed 5 bases, with 16 bases lying between them. Germline loops: CDR1 SNHLY, CDR2 FYNNEI. CDR3 in amino acids: CASRGAGLAYGYTF. The CDR3 nucleotides read TGTGCCAGCAGGGGGGCGGGTCTGGCTTATGGCTACACCTTC.

This clone was seen repeatedly, ten times or more. The chain recombines TRBV4-1 with TRBJ2-3; possible D gene TRBD1, 5 bases. From germline, CDR1 is MGHRA and CDR2 YSYEKL. The CDR3 spans 12 residues. The V end was cut by 3 bases, the J end by 5 bases, with 6 bases between. This chain's CDR3 is CASSQGRDTQYF. CDR3 nucleotide sequence: TGCGCCAGCAGCCAGGGGCGAGATACGCAGTATTTT.

CDR3 DNA sequence: TGTGCCAGCAGTGACAAAATCCGGGACAGTGAAAAACTGTTTTTT. It yields the protein CASSDKIRDSEKLFF. The V call is TRBV6-6, the J call TRBJ1-4, with 7 bases lining up with TRBD1. The J segment lost 7 bases and the V segment lost 5 bases, leaving 10 bases of the junction unmatched. Germline values: CDR1 MNHNY, CDR2 SVGAGI (reference sequence). CDR3 length equals 15 residues.

This clone came up a few times. The chain links TRBV7-2 to TRBJ2-3, with 11 bases fitting TRBD1. Trimming took 5 bases from V and 5 from J; bases not matched to a gene: 6. The CDR3 has 15 amino acids. Germline V CDR1 and CDR2: SGHTA, FQGNSA. The CDR3 region is CASSGRTGGIDTQYF. The CDR3 DNA is TGTGCCAGCAGCGGGCGGACAGGGGGCATAGATACGCAGTATTTT.

CDR3 nucleotide sequence: TGTGCCAGTAGTATAGATCGGATGAGGGAGCAGTTCTTC. This gives the protein CASSIDRMREQFF. The V gene is TRBV19, the J gene TRBJ2-1; no definite D call. The germline V gene encodes CDR1 LNHDA and CDR2 SQIVND (reference sequence). The CDR3 contains 13 residues. V lost 0 bases, J lost 10 bases, and 10 bases lay in between.

This clone occurred a few times. The chain uses TRBV7-6 and TRBJ2-1; weak D call: TRBD1 (5 bases). Between the trimmed V and J ends, which lost 1 base and 2 bases, there was a span of 12 bases. The CDR3 runs to 16 residues. Germline lookup yields CDR1 SGHVS and CDR2 FNYEAQ. The DNA of the CDR3 is TGTGCCAGCAGCTTAGTCCAGGGAACCCCCTACAATGAGCAGTTCTTC. Its translation is CASSLVQGTPYNEQFF.

The chain carries TRBV6-5 and TRBJ1-3; the match to TRBD1 covers 7 bases. V trimming: 5 bases; J trimming: 1 base; junction bases outside the gene matches: 2. This CDR3 spans 14 amino acids. Germline assignment: CDR1 MNHEY and CDR2 SVGAGI. The CDR3, as DNA: TGTGCCAGCAGTCGACAGGGTTCTGGAAACACCATATATTTT. This encodes CASSRQGSGNTIYF.

The rearrangement uses TRBV4-3 and TRBJ1-3; TRBD1 is a possible D gene (6 bases). Per germline, CDR1 LGHNA and CDR2 YSLEER. Trimming stripped 1 base from V and 5 bases from J, with 12 bases between. This CDR3 is 15 amino acids long. CDR3 loop: CASSQGTDKRNTIYF. CDR3 bases: TGCGCCAGCAGCCAAGGGACAGACAAAAGAAACACCATATATTTT.

This clone was seen a few times. The chain recombines TRBV10-3 with TRBJ2-1; perhaps TRBD1 as D (5 bases). This CDR3 contains 16 residues. V was shortened by 4 bases and J by 2 bases, with 15 bases between the two germline ends. Germline CDR1 reads ENHRY; CDR2 reads SYGVKD. CDR3 region: CAISASGQGPYNEQFF. In DNA, the CDR3 is TGTGCCATCAGTGCCTCTGGGCAGGGTCCCTACAATGAGCAGTTCTTC.

V gene TRBV5-5 combines with J gene TRBJ2-5; D not certain. The germline CDR1 and CDR2 sequences are SGHKS and YYEKEE (reference sequence). This CDR3 contains 13 residues. The V and J ends lost 4 bases and 2 bases respectively, with 9 bases between them. CDR3 in amino acids: CASSPFRQETQYF. CDR3 sequence (DNA): TGTGCCAGCAGCCCGTTCCGGCAAGAGACCCAGTACTTC.

In this sample, this clone turned up a few times. This rearrangement joins TRBV11-2 to TRBJ1-4; TRBD1 aligns across 11 bases. V shed 4 bases and J 7 bases; nucleotides not matched to a gene: 5. CDR3 size: 15 residues. Germline V gives CDR1 SGHAT, CDR2 FQNNGV. In nucleotides, the CDR3 is TGTGCCAGCAGCTCCCTAGGGACAGGGGGTGAAAAACTGTTTTTT. Translated, it gives CASSSLGTGGEKLFF.

The table lists this clone with a few counts. The J gene is TRBJ2-5, the V gene TRBV7-9, with D tentatively TRBD2 (6 bases). Trimming removed 1 base at V and 2 bases at J, with 11 bases between. The CDR3 extends over 15 amino acids. CDR1 and CDR2 from the germline V gene are SEHNR and FQNEAQ (reference sequence). This CDR3 reads CASSLGAAGQETQYF. The CDR3 DNA reads as TGTGCCAGCAGCTTAGGGGCGGCGGGACAAGAGACCCAGTACTTC.

This clone was seen only a few times. The gene calls are TRBV28 and TRBJ2-7, with D perhaps TRBD1 (5 bases). Germline loops: CDR1 MDHEN, CDR2 SYDVKM. The CDR3 has 14 residues. V shed 4 bases and J shed 5 bases, with 15 bases lying between them. This CDR3 is CASSSYKGPHEQYF. The DNA for the CDR3 is TGTGCCAGCAGTTCCTACAAGGGGCCCCACGAGCAGTACTTC.

The chain has TRBV7-8 and TRBJ2-2; 9 bases align to TRBD1. The J segment lost 3 bases and the V segment lost 6 bases, leaving 2 bases of the junction unmatched. CDR3 length equals 14 residues. CDR1 and CDR2 from the germline V gene are SGHVS and FQNEAQ. The CDR3 region has the DNA TGTGCCAGCAGGCGACAGGGGGACACCGGGGAGCTGTTTTTT. Amino acid sequence: CASRRQGDTGELFF.

Only a few counts were recorded for this clone. This chain links TRBV5-1 with TRBJ2-7, with D perhaps matching TRBD1 (6 bases). V shed 4 bases and J shed 3 bases, with 14 bases lying between them. CDR3 size: 14 residues. Germline assignment: CDR1 SGHRS and CDR2 YFSETQ. The CDR3 coding sequence is TGCGCCAGCAGCCAGGACAGCCCTAACTACGAGCAGTACTTC. The encoded protein is CASSQDSPNYEQYF.

The rearrangement joins TRBV27 to TRBJ2-7; 8 nucleotides agree with TRBD1. With 4 bases clipped from V and 5 bases from J, the junction kept 4 bases outside the gene matches. From germline, CDR1 is MNHEY and CDR2 SMNVEV (reference sequence). The CDR3 totals 13 residues. CDR3: CASSYDRGNEQYF. The CDR3 nucleotides are TGTGCCAGCAGTTATGACAGGGGCAACGAGCAGTACTTC.

The J gene is TRBJ2-5, the V gene TRBV19; the D is unclear. V was pared by 5 bases and J by 2 bases, with 12 bases between. The CDR3 covers 14 residues. The germline CDR1 and CDR2 sequences are LNHDA and SQIVND (reference sequence). CDR3 DNA sequence: TGTGCCAGTAGTGCCGGCGACTGGCAAGAGACCCAGTACTTC. Protein product: CASSAGDWQETQYF.

This clone appeared a few times. The CDR3 protein is CASSSLRSGNTIYF. Here the CDR3 DNA reads TGTGCCAGCAGCTCTCTGCGCTCTGGAAACACCATATATTTT. The chain is built from TRBV11-2 and TRBJ1-3; no firm D call. Trimming cost V 4 bases and J 0 bases, with 7 bases left between them. The CDR3 has 14 amino acids. Germline loops: CDR1 SGHAT, CDR2 FQNNGV. Drawing the rest from reference TRBV11-2 and TRBJ1-3, the complete variable domain is EAGVAQSPRYKIIEKRQSVAFWCNPISGHATLYWYQQILGQGPKLLIQFQNNGVVDDSQLPKDRFSAERLKGVDSTLKIQPAKLEDSAVYLCASSSLRSGNTIYFGEGSWLTVV.

The V and J genes are TRBV11-2 and TRBJ1-6; 9 bases are shared with TRBD1. Germline V gene lookup returns CDR1 SGHAT and CDR2 FQNNGV. The V and J ends lost 0 bases and 15 bases, in that order; junction bases with no gene match: 3. The CDR3 has 13 residues. Written as DNA, the CDR3 is TGTGCCAGCAGCTTAGAGGGACAGGGCGGCCTCCACTTT. Its translation: CASSLEGQGGLHF.

This sequence joins TRBV19 and TRBJ2-2; a possible D gene is TRBD1 (6 bases). The length of the CDR3 is 14 residues. V gave up 3 bases and J gave up 6 bases, with 11 bases separating them. From germline, CDR1 is LNHDA and CDR2 SQIVND (reference sequence). This CDR3 is CASSMGAHPGELFF. Written as DNA, the CDR3 is TGTGCCAGTAGTATGGGGGCCCACCCCGGGGAGCTGTTTTTT.